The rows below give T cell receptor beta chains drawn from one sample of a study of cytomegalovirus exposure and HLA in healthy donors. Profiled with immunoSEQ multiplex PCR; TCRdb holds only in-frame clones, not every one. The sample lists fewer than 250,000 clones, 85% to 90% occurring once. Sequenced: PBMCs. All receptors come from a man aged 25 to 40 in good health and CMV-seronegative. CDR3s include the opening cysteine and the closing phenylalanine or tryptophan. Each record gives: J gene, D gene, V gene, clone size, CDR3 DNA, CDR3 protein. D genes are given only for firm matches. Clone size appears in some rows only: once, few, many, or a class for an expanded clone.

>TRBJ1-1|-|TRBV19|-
TGTGCCAGTAGTATGCAGGGCACTGAAGCTTTCTTT
CASSMQGTEAFF
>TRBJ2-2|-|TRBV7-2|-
TGTGCCAGCAGCTTAATCCCGTCAGGCGTCACCGGGGAGCTGTTTTTT
CASSLIPSGVTGELFF
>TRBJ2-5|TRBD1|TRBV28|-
TGTGCCAGCAGTCGGACAGGGGGTTGGGAGACCCAGTACTTC
CASSRTGGWETQYF
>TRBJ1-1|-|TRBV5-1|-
TGCGCCAGCAGTTCCATCCAGGGGATGGGGACTGAAGCTTTCTTT
CASSSIQGMGTEAFF
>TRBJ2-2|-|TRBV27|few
TGTGCCAGCAGTTTTAGTGGCGGGGAGCTGTTTTTT
CASSFSGGELFF
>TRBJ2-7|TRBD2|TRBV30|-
TGTGCCGAGCGGGAGGGCTCCTACGAGCAGTACTTC
CAEREGSYEQYF
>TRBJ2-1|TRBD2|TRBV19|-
TGTGCCAGTAGTTTTCTAGCGGGAGGCCAAGGAGATGAGCAGTTCTTC
CASSFLAGGQGDEQFF
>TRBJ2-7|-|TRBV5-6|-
TGTGCCAGCAGCTCCATTATCGGCGGGGGCACCACTTCCTACGAGCAGTACTTC
CASSSIIGGGTTSYEQYF
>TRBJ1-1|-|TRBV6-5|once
TGTGCCACGCTTTCCCATCCGGGCACTGAAGCTTTCTTT
CATLSHPGTEAFF
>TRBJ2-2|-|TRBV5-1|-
TGCGCCAGCAGCTTGATTGCAGGGGCCGACGGGGAGCTGTTTTTT
CASSLIAGADGELFF
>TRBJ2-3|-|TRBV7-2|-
TGTGCCAGCAGCTTCGGCAGGCTTAGCACAGATACGCAGTATTTT
CASSFGRLSTDTQYF
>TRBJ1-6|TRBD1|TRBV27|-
TGTGCCAGCAGCCCGGGACAGATAGATAATTCACCCCTCCACTTT
CASSPGQIDNSPLHF
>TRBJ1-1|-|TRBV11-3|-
TGTGCCAGCAGCTTAGACAGGGCCACTGAAGCTTTCTTT
CASSLDRATEAFF
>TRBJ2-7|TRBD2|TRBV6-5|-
TGTGCCAGCAGTTACGGGGCGGGAGCCGAGCAGTACTTC
CASSYGAGAEQYF
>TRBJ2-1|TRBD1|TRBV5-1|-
TGCGCCAGCAGCTTGGGGAGGGACAGGGTCAGGGTTGAGCAGTTCTTC
CASSLGRDRVRVEQFF
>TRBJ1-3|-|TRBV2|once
TGTGCCAGCAGGGGGGGAGGAAACACCATATATTTT
CASRGGGNTIYF
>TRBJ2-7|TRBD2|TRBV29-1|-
TGCAGCGCCCTAGCGGGGGGGCAAGAGGAGCAGTACTTC
CSALAGGQEEQYF
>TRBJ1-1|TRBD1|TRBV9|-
TGTGCCAGCAGCGTAGGCACATGGGCAGGGGGTTTTGTTGAAGCTTTCTTT
CASSVGTWAGGFVEAFF
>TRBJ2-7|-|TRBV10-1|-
TGCGCCAGCAGTGAGGGTACAGGTGTAGGCGAGCAGTACTTC
CASSEGTGVGEQYF
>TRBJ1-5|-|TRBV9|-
TGTGCCAGCAGCGTACCATATCTAGGACATATGGGGCAGCCCCAGCATTTT
CASSVPYLGHMGQPQHF
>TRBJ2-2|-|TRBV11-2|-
TGTGCCAGCAGTTACGACACCGACGTCCGGGAGCTGTTTTTT
CASSYDTDVRELFF
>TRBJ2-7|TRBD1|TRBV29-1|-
TGCAGCGTTGAAGAAGGGACAGGGAGTCACTTC
CSVEEGTGSHF
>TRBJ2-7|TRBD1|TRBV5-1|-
TGCGCCAGCAGCTCAGACAGGGCCTTACACTCCTACGAGCAGTACTTC
CASSSDRALHSYEQYF
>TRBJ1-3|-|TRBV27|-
TGTGCCAGCAGTCCGACACCCACAATTTCCGGAAACACCATATATTTT
CASSPTPTISGNTIYF
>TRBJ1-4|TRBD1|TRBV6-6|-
TGTGCCAGCAGGAGACAGGGGGCGCGTTCTAATGAAAAACTGTTTTTT
CASRRQGARSNEKLFF
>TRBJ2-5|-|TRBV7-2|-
TGTGCCAGCAGCCCAAACGAGGGGGGGGGAGAGACCCAGTACTTC
CASSPNEGGGETQYF
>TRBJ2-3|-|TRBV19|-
TGTGCCAGTAGTATGGGAACCGGGACACTCACGCAGTATTTT
CASSMGTGTLTQYF
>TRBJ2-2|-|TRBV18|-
TGTGCCAGCTCACCTGGGGCAGGGATCACCGGGGAGCTGTTTTTT
CASSPGAGITGELFF
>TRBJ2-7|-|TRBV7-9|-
TGTGCCAGCAGCTTTTTATCCGACGAGCAGTACTTC
CASSFLSDEQYF
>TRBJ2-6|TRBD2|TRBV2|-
TGTGCCAGGGGACTAGCGGGTGCTGGGGCCAACGTCCTGACTTTC
CARGLAGAGANVLTF
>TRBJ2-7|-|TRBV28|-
TGTGCCAGCAGTTCCCCCCAACAGGGTGTACTCTACGAGCAGTACTTC
CASSSPQQGVLYEQYF
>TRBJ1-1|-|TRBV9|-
TGTGCCAGCAGCGTAGGCTTGACACGGACTGAAGCTTTCTTT
CASSVGLTRTEAFF
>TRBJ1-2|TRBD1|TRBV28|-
TGTGCCAGCACCTCAGACAGGGGGCTGCTCCAGTTC
CASTSDRGLLQF
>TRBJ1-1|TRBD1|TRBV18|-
TGTGCCAGCTCACCACCCGACAGGGGAGAAGCTTTCTTT
CASSPPDRGEAFF
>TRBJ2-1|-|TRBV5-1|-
TGCGCCAGCAGCTTGGGGGCCCTACCCAATGAGCAGTTCTTC
CASSLGALPNEQFF
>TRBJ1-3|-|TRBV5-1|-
TGCGCCAGCAGCTTGGGGAGGGGTGAAGGAAACACCATATATTTT
CASSLGRGEGNTIYF
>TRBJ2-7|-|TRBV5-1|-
TGCGCCAGCTCCCAAACCAGCTTCGGGACACCGGCCTACGAGCAGTACTTC
CASSQTSFGTPAYEQYF
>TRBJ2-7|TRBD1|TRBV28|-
TGTGCCAGCGGAAATATACAGGGGGCATCCTACGAGCAGTACTTC
CASGNIQGASYEQYF
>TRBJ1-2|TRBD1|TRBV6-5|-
TGTGCCAGCAGAGACAGGGGTCGGGGCTATGGCTACACCTTC
CASRDRGRGYGYTF
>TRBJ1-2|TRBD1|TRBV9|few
TGTGCCAGCAGCCGACCTCGACAGGGGGCGGGTGGCTACACCTTC
CASSRPRQGAGGYTF
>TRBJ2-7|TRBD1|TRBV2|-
TGTGCCAGCAGTGAATCCGGGACAGGGTTAGGGTACGAGCAGTACTTC
CASSESGTGLGYEQYF
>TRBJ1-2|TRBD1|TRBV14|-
TGTGCCAGCAGTCACAGGGGGTTGTTGTATGGCTACACCTTC
CASSHRGLLYGYTF
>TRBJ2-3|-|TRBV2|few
TGTGCCAGCAGTGAAATCCTAGGCCAGGGCGGTACGCAGTATTTT
CASSEILGQGGTQYF
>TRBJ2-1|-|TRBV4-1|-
TGCGCCAGCAGCCAAGATTACGGCGGTAGTGGTTGGGAGCAGTTCTTC
CASSQDYGGSGWEQFF
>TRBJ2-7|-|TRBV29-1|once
TGCAGCGTTGGGGACAACCACTACGAGCAGTACTTC
CSVGDNHYEQYF